This entry features one T cell receptor (beta chain) sequence. Its antigen is unknown. The data originate from a study of a mutant IDH1 vaccine in newly diagnosed glioma. The study, taken as a whole, reports: Seemingly, top peripheral T cell clonotype changes bore no relation to pseudoprogression.

The V and J ends lost 8 bases and 0 bases respectively, with 19 bases between them. The CDR3 spans 17 residues. Germline assignment: CDR1 SEHNR and CDR2 FQNEAQ (reference sequence). The time point: baseline, week 1 (first vaccination visit). The treatment denotes: pre-vaccination baseline after standard-of-care therapy. Only in-frame clones appear in the TCRdb table, and some are missing; sequencing was by immunoSEQ multiplex PCR. The table has 70,000 to 95,000 clones, almost 85% seen once. J is TRBJ2-2 and V is TRBV7-9; D may correspond to TRBD1 or TRBD2 (5 bases each). Source: PBMCs, taken from a glioma patient treated with radiotherapy, temozolomide or both. The source is a man aged 40-55 years with glioma. Some clones in this sample may be carry-over from other donors' samples. CDR3 sequence (DNA): TGTGCCAGCCTTTCGAATAGTGGGGGAGCGAACACCGGGGAGCTGTTTTTT. Translated: CASLSNSGGANTGELFF.